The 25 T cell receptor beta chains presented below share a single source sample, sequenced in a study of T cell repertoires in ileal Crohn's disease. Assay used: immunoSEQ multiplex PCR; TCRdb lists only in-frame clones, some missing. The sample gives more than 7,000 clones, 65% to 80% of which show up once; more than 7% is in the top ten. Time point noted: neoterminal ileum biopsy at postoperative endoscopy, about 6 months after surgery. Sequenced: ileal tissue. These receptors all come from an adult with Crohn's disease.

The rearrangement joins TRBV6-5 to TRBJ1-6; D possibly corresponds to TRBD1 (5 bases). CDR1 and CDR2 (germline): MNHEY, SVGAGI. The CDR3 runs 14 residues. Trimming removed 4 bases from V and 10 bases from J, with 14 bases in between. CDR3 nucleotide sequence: TGTGCCAGCAGTTTGGGTGGAGGGGTCTCACCCCTCCACTTT. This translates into CASSLGGGVSPLHF.

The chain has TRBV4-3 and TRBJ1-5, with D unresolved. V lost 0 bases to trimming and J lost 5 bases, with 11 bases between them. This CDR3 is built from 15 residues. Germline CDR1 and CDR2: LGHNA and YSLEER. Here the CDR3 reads CASSQDRQSYQPQHF. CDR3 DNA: TGCGCCAGCAGCCAAGATCGCCAGTCCTATCAGCCCCAGCATTTT.

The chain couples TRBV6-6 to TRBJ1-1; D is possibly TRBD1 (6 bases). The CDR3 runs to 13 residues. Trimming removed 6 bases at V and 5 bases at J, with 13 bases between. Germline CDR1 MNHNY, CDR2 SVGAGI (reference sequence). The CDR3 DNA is TGTGCCAGCAGCTCCAACAGGGATACTGAAGCTTTCTTT. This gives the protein CASSSNRDTEAFF.

CDR3 protein: CSARSVNEQFF. CDR3 in DNA: TGCAGTGCTAGGTCTGTCAATGAGCAGTTCTTC. This sequence joins TRBV20-1 and TRBJ2-1; no definite D call. V lost 3 bases and J lost 6, with 6 bases in between. This CDR3 has 11 residues. The germline gives CDR1 DFQATT, CDR2 SNEGSKA (reference sequence).

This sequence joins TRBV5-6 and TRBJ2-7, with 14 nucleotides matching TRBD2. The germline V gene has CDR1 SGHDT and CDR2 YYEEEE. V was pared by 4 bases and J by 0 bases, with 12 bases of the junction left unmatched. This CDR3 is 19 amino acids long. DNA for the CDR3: TGTGCCAGCAGCCGCCTTGGACTAGCGGGGGGCTACTACTCCTACGAGCAGTACTTC. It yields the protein CASSRLGLAGGYYSYEQYF.

CDR3 loop: CASSVPGGAEQFF. In DNA form, the CDR3 reads TGTGCCAGCAGCGTTCCCGGGGGGGCTGAGCAGTTCTTC. The V gene is TRBV9, the J gene TRBJ2-1, with 8 nucleotides matching TRBD2. The CDR3 is 13 residues long. CDR1 and CDR2 from the germline V gene are SGDLS and YYNGEE. V lost 2 bases and J lost 9; bases outside the gene matches: 4.

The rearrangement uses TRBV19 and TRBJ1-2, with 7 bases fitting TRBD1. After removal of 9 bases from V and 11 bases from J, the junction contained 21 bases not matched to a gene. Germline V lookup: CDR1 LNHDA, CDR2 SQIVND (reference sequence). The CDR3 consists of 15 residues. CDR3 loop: CASNPSPRQGGWYTF. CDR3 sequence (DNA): TGTGCCAGCAACCCATCCCCCCGGCAGGGGGGATGGTACACCTTC.

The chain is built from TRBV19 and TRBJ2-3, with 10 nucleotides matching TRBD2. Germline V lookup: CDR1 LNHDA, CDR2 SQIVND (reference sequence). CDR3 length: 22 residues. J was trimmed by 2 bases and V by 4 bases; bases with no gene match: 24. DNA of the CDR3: TGTGCCAGTAGTAAGCCCCCCACCCTAGCGGGAGTTTCCCCACGCATCACAGATACGCAGTATTTT. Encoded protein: CASSKPPTLAGVSPRITDTQYF.

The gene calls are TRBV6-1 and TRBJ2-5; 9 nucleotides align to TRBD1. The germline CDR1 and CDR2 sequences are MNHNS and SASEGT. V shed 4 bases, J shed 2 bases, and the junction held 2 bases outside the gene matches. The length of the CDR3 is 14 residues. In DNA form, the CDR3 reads TGTGCCAGCAGTGGGGACAGGGCGCAAGAGACCCAGTACTTC. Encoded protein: CASSGDRAQETQYF.

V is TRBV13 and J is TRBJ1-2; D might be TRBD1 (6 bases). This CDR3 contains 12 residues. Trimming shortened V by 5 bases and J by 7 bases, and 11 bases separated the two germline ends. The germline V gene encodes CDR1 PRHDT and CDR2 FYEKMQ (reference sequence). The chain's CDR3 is CASSRRGAGYTF. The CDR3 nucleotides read TGTGCCAGCAGCCGGCGGGGGGCTGGCTACACCTTC.

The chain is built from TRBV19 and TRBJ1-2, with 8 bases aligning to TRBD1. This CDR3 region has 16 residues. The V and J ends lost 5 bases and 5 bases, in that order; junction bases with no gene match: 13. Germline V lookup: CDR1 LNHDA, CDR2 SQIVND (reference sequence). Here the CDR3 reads CASSPAGQGLLYGYTF. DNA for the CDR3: TGTGCCAGTAGTCCCGCCGGACAGGGACTACTTTATGGCTACACCTTC.

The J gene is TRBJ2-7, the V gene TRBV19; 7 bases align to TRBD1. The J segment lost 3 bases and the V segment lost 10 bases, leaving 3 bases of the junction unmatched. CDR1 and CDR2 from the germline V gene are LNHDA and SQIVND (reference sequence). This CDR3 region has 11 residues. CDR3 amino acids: CATRQGYEQYF. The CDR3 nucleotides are TGTGCCACCCGACAGGGCTACGAGCAGTACTTC.

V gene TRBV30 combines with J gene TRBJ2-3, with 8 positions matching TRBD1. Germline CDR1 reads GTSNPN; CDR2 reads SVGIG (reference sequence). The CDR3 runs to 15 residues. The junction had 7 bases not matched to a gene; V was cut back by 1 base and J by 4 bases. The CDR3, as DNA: TGTGCCTGGAGTGAAGGACAGGGTTTGGCAGATACGCAGTATTTT. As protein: CAWSEGQGLADTQYF.

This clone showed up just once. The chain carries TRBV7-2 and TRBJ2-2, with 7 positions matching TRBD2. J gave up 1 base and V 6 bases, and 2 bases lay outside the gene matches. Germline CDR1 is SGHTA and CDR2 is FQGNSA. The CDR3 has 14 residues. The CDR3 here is CASRKRGNTGELFF. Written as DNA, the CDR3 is TGTGCCAGCAGAAAGCGGGGGAACACCGGGGAGCTGTTTTTT.

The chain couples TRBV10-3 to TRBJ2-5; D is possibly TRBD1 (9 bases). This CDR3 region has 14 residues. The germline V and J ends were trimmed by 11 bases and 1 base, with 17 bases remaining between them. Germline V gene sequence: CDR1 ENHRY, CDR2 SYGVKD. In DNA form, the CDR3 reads TGTGCCGTAGCGGGGACAGGGTCCCAAGAGACCCAGTACTTC. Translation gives CAVAGTGSQETQYF.

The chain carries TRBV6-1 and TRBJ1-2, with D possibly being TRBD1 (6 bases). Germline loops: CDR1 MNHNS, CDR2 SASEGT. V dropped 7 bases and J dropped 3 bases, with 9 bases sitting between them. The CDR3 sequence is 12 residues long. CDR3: CASMGAHYGYTF. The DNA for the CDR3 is TGTGCCAGCATGGGGGCGCACTATGGCTACACCTTC.

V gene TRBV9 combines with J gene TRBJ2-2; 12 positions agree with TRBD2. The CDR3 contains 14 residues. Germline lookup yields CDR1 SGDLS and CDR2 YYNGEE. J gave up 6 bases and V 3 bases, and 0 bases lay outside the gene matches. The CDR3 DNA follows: TGTGCCAGCAGCGGACTAGCGGGGGCCGGGGAGCTGTTTTTT. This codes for CASSGLAGAGELFF.

The CDR3 DNA follows: TGTGCCATCAGTGCTGGGCGGGAGACAGATACGCAGTATTTT. It codes for CAISAGRETDTQYF. This chain connects TRBV10-3 to TRBJ2-3; 7 bases are shared with TRBD2. Germline V lookup: CDR1 ENHRY, CDR2 SYGVKD. V shed 4 bases and J 3 bases; nucleotides not matched to a gene: 4. The CDR3 is 14 amino acids.

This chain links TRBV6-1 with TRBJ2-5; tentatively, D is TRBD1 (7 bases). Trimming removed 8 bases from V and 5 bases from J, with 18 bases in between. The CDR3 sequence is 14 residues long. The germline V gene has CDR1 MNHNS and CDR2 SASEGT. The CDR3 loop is CASGGGLAGETQYF. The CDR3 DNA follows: TGTGCCAGCGGAGGGGGCCTGGCCGGGGAGACCCAGTACTTC.

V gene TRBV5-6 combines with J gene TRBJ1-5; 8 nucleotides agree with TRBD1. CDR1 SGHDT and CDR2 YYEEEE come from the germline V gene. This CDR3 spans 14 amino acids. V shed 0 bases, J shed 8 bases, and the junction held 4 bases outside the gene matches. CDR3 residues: CASSLAQGVEPQHF. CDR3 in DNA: TGTGCCAGCAGCTTGGCACAGGGGGTAGAGCCCCAGCATTTT.

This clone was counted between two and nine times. In nucleotides, the CDR3 is TGTGCCAGCAGCGGAAGGGACATTAATGAAAAACTGTTTTTT. Amino acid sequence: CASSGRDINEKLFF. The genes are TRBV9 and TRBJ1-4; a weak D match, TRBD1 (6 bases). The CDR3 sequence is 14 residues long. Germline V gives CDR1 SGDLS, CDR2 YYNGEE. The V end was cut by 3 bases, the J end by 4 bases, with 10 bases between.

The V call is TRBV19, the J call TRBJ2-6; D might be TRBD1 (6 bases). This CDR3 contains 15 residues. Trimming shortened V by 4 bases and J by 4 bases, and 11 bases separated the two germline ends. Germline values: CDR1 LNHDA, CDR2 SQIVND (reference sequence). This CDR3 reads CASSTGAAGANVLTF. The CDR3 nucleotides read TGTGCCAGTAGTACAGGGGCGGCAGGGGCCAACGTCCTGACTTTC.

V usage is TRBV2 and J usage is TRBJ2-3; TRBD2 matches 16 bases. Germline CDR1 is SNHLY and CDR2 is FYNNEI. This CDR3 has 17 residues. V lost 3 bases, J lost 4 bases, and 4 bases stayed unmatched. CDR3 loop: CASSEGTSGGAADTQYF. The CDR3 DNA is TGTGCCAGCAGTGAGGGGACTAGCGGGGGGGCCGCAGATACGCAGTATTTT.

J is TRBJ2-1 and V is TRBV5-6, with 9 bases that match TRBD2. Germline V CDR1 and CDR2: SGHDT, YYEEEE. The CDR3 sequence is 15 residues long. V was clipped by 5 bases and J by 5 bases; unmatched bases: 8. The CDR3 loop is CASRPGTSSHNEQFF. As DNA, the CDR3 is TGTGCCAGCAGACCCGGGACTAGCAGCCACAATGAGCAGTTCTTC.

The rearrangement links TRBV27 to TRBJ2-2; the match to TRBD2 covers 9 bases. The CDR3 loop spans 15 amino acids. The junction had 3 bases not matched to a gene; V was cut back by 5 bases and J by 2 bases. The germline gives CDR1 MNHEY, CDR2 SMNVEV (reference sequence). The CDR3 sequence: CASSVAGANTGELFF. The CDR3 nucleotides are TGTGCCAGCAGTGTAGCGGGAGCAAACACCGGGGAGCTGTTTTTT.